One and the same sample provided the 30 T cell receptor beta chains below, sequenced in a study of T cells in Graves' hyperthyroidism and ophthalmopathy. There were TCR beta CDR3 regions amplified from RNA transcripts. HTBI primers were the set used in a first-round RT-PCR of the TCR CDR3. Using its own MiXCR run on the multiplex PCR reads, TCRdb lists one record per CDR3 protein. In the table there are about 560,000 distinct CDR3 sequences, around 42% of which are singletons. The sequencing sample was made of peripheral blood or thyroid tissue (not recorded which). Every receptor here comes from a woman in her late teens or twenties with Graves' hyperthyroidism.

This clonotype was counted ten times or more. CDR3 loop: CATSRDGGPNTGELFF. The CDR3 DNA sequence: TGTGCCACCAGCAGAGATGGTGGCCCGAACACCGGGGAGCTGTTTTTT. The chain carries TRBV15 and TRBJ2-2; D is unclear. V dropped 0 bases and J dropped 0 bases, with 8 bases sitting between them. CDR1 and CDR2 from the germline V gene are LNHNV and YYDKDF (reference sequence). The CDR3 loop spans 16 amino acids.

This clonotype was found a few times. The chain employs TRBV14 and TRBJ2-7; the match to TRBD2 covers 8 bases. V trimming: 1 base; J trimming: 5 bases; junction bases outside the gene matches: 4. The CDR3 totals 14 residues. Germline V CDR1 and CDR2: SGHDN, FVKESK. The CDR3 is CASSQGGTRNEQYF. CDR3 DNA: TGTGCCAGCAGCCAAGGTGGGACTAGGAACGAGCAGTACTTC.

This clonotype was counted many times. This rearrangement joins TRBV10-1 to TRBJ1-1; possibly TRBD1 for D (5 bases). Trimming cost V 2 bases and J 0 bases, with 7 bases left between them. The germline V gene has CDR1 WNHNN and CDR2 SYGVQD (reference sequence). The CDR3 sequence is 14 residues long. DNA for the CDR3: TGCGCCAGCAGTGAGGACAGCATGAACACTGAAGCTTTCTTT. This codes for CASSEDSMNTEAFF.

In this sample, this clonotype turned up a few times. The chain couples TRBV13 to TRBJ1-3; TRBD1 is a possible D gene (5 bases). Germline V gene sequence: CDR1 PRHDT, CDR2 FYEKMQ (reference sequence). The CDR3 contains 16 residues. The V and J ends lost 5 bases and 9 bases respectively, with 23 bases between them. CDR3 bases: TGTGCCAGCAGCCCCCCCCGGGACCACGCTCGTGGCACCATATATTTT. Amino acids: CASSPPRDHARGTIYF.

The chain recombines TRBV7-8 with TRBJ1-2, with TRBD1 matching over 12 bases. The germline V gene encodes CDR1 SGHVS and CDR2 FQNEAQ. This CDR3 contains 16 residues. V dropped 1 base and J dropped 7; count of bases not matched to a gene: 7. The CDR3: CASSLEGTGGAGGYTF. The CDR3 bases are TGTGCCAGCAGCTTAGAGGGGACAGGGGGCGCAGGTGGCTACACCTTC. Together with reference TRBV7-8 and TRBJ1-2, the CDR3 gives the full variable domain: GAGVSQSPRYKVAKRGQDVALRCDPISGHVSLFWYQQALGQGPEFLTYFQNEAQLDKSGLPSDRFFAERPEGSVSTLKIQRTQQEDSAVYLCASSLEGTGGAGGYTFGSGTRLTVV.

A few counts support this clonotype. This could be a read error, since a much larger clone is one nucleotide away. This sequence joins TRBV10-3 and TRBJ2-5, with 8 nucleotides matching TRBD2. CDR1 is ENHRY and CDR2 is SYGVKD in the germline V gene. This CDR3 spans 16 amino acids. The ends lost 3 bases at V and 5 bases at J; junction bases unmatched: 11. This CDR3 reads CAISEASGRGMETQYF. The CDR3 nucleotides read TGTGCCATCAGTGAAGCCAGCGGGAGAGGAATGGAGACCCAGTACTTC.

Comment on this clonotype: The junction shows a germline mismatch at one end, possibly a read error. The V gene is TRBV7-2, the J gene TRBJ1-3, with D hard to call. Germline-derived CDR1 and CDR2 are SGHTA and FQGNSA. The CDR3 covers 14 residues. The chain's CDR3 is CASSLRWEGSTIYF. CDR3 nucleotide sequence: TGTGCCAGCAGCTTGAGGTGGGAGGGAAGCACCATATATTTT.

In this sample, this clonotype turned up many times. In DNA form, the CDR3 reads TGTGCCATCGCACCGGACAGGAATCAGCCCCAGCATTTT. Its translation is CAIAPDRNQPQHF. This sequence joins TRBV6-5 and TRBJ1-5; 7 bases map to TRBD1. The trim removed 10 bases at V and 4 bases at J, leaving 7 bases unmatched. Germline V gene sequence: CDR1 MNHEY, CDR2 SVGAGI. The CDR3 spans 13 residues.

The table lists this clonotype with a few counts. CDR3 residues: CAISRDRGQAGEYEQYF. CDR3 DNA: TGTGCCATCAGCCGGGACAGGGGACAAGCGGGAGAATACGAGCAGTACTTC. The chain links TRBV10-3 to TRBJ2-7, with TRBD1 matching 10 bases. Germline V gene sequence: CDR1 ENHRY, CDR2 SYGVKD. The CDR3 runs 17 residues. After removal of 6 bases from V and 4 bases from J, the junction contained 15 bases not matched to a gene.

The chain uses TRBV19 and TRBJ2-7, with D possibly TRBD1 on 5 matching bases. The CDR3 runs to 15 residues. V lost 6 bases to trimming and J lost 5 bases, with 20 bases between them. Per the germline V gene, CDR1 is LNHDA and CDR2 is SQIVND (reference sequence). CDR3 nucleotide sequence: TGTGCCAGTAGCAGGGCCCAGTGGCCAAATGACGAGCAGTACTTC. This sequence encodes CASSRAQWPNDEQYF.

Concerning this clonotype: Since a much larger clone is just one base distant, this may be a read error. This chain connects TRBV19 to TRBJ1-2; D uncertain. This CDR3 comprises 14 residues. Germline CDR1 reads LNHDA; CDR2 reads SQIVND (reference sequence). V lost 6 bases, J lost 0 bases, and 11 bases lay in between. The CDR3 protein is CASSPGPANYGYTF. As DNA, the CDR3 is TGTGCCAGTAGCCCGGGTCCAGCTAACTATGGCTACACCTTC.

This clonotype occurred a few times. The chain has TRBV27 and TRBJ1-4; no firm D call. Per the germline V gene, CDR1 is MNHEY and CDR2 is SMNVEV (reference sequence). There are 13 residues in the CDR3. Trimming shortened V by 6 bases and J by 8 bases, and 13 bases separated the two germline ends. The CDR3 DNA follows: TGTGCCAGCAGCTGGACTCGGAAGGAAAAACTGTTTTTT. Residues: CASSWTRKEKLFF. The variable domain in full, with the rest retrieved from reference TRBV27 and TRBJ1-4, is EAQVTQNPRYLITVTGKKLTVTCSQNMNHEYMSWYRQDPGLGLRQIYYSMNVEVTDKGDVPEGYKVSRKEKRNFPLILESPSPNQTSLYFCASSWTRKEKLFFGSGTQLSVL.

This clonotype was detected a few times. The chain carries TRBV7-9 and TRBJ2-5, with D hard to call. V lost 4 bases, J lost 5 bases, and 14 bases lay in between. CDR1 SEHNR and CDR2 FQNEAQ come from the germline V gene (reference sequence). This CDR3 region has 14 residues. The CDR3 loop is CASSSLASEETQYF. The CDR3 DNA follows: TGTGCCAGCAGCTCTCTTGCCTCGGAGGAGACCCAGTACTTC.

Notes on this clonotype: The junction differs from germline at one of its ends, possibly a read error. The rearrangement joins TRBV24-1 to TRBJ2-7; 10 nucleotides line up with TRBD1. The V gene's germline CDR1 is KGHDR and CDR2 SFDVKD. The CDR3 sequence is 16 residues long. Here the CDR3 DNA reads TGTGCCAGCAGTGACGCTCCCGGGACAGGGGACCACGAGCAGTACTTC. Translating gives CASSDAPGTGDHEQYF.

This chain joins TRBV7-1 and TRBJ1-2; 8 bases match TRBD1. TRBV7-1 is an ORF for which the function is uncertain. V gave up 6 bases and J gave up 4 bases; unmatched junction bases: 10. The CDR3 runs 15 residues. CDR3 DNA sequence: TGTGCCAGCAGACCTAAACAGGGGGGAGGCTATGGCTACACCTTC. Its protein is CASRPKQGGGYGYTF.

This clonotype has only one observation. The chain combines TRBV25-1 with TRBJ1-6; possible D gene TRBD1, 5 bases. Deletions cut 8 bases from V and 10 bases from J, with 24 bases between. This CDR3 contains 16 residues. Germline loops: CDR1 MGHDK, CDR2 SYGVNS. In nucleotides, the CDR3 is TGTGCCAGCTCACCAATCCACGGGACGGCCACCTCACCCCTCCACTTT. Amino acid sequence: CASSPIHGTATSPLHF.

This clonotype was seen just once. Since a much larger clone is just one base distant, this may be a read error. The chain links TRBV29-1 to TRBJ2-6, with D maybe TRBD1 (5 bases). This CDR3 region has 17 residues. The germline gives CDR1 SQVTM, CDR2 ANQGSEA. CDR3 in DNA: TGCAGCGTTGCGCCTTTAGGGGTTCACTCTGGGGCCAACGCCCTGACTTTC. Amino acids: CSVAPLGVHSGANALTF.

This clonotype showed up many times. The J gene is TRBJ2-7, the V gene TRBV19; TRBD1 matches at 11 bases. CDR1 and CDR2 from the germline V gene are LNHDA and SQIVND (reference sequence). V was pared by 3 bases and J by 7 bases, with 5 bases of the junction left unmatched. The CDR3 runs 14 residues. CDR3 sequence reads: CASSIGQGAIEQYF. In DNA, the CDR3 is TGTGCCAGTAGTATCGGACAGGGGGCAATTGAGCAGTACTTC.

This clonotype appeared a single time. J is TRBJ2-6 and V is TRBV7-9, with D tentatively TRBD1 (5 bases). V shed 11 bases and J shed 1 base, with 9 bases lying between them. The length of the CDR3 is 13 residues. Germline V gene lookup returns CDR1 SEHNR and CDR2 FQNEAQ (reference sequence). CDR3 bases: TGTGCCCGTAAGGGGTCTGGGGCCAACGTCCTGACTTTC. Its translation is CARKGSGANVLTF.

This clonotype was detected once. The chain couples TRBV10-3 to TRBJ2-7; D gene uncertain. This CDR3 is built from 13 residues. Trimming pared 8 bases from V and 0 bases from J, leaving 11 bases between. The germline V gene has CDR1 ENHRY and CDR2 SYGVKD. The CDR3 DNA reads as TGTGCCATCCGAACTTCCCTCTCCTACGAGCAGTACTTC. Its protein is CAIRTSLSYEQYF.

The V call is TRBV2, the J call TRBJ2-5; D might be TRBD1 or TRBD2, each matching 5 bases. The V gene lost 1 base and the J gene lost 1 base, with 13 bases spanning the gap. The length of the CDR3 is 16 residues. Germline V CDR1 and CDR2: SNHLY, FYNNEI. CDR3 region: CASSEGLGDLQETQYF. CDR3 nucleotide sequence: TGTGCCAGCAGTGAAGGGCTTGGGGACCTCCAAGAGACCCAGTACTTC.

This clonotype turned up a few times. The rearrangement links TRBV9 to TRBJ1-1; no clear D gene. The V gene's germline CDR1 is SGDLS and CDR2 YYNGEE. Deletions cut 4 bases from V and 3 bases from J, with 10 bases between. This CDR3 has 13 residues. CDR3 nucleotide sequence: TGTGCCAGCAGCTTGGTAGTGGACACTGAAGCTTTCTTT. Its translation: CASSLVVDTEAFF.

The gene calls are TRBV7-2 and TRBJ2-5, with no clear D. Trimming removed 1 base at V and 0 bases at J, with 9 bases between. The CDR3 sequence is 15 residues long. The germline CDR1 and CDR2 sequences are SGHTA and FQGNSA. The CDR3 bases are TGTGCCAGCAGCTTAGGTGACGCGTACCAAGAGACCCAGTACTTC. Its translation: CASSLGDAYQETQYF. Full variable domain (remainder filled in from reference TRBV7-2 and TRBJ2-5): GAGVSQSPSNKVTEKGKDVELRCDPISGHTALYWYRQSLGQGLEFLIYFQGNSAPDKSGLPSDRFSAERTGGSVSTLTIQRTQQEDSAVYLCASSLGDAYQETQYFGPGTRLLVL.

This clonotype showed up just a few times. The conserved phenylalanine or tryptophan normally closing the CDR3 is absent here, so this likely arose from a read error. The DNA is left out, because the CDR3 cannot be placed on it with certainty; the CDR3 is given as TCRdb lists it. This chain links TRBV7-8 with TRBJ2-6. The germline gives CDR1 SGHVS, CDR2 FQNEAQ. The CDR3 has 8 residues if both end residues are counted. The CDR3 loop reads CASSLETS.

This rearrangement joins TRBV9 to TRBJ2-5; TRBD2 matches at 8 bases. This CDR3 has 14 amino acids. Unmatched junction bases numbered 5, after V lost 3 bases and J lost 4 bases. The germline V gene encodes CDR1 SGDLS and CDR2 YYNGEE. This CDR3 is CASSAGLVTETQYF. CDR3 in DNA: TGTGCCAGCAGCGCGGGACTAGTGACAGAGACCCAGTACTTC.

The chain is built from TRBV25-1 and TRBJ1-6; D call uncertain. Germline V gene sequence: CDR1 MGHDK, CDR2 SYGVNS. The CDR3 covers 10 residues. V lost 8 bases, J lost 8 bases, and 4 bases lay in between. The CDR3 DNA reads TGTGCCAGCGCCTATTCACCCCTCCACTTT. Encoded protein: CASAYSPLHF.

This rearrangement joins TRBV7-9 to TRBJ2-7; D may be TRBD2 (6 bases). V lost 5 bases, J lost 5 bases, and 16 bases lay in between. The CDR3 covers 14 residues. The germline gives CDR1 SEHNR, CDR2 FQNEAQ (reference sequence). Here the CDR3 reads CASSGGLPLDEQYF. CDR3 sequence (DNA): TGTGCCAGCAGCGGGGGACTGCCCCTGGACGAGCAGTACTTC.

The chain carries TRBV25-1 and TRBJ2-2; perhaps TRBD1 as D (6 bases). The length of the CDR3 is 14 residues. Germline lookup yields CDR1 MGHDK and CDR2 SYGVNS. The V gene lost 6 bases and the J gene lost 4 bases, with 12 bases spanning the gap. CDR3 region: CASSYQGTTGELFF. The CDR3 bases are TGTGCCAGCAGCTACCAGGGGACCACCGGGGAGCTGTTTTTT.

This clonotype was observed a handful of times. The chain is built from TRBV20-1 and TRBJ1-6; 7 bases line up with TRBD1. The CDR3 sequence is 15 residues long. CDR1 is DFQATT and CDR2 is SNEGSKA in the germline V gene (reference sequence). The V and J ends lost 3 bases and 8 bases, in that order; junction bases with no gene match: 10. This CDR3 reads CSARGTASYDSPLHF. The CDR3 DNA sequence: TGCAGTGCTAGGGGGACAGCGTCATATGATTCACCCCTCCACTTT.

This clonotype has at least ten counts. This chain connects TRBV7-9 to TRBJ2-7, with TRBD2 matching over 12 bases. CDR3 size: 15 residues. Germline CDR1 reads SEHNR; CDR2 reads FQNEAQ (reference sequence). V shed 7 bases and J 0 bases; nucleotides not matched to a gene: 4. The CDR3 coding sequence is TGTGCCAGCACGCAGACTAGCGGGAGCTCCTACGAGCAGTACTTC. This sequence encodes CASTQTSGSSYEQYF.